This T cell receptor beta chain was sequenced during a study of CD8 T cells in Susac syndrome (dated by TCRdb to the late 2010s). About the investigation overall: Of the Susac syndrome patients who were sequenced, six had clinically active disease and roughly eight were in clinical remission. Susac syndrome patients were therapy-naive, on corticosteroids (some also receiving IVIg), or on IVIg alone at blood withdrawal. The study used repertoire sequencing to test whether antigen drove CD8+ T cell activation and differentiation in Susac syndrome.

Paper-wide results and their limitations: The number of individuals in the TCR sequencing and HLA analysis was acknowledged as relatively small. The CD4+ T cell repertoire of patients with Susac syndrome showed no detectable clonal expansion.

RNA was extracted using the RNeasy kit, and about 0.5 to 1 ug of the RNA was reverse transcribed with random hexamers. The immunoSEQ multiplex PCR assay, covering 54 Vbeta and 13 Jbeta segments, was used to amplify TCR beta CDR3 regions. PCR amplification bias was corrected using a synthetic template baseline for primer optimization and computational correction. In the authors' own workflow: Only productive sequences were kept, with reads annotated to V, D and J genes according to IMGT and analyzed in immunoSEQ Analyzer. Clonality was calculated as one minus the Shannon entropy normalized by log2 of the number of productive unique sequences. For each patient and control, public and private clones were evaluated within the 100 most prevalent clones. Clones were defined as Susac-specific if absent from the healthy and MS cohorts, from around 1,000 published viral clones and from other ImmuneACCESS disease sequences. The public reads were reprocessed in TCRdb via fastp at Q25 and MiXCR, keeping in-frame beta chains. Each CDR3 protein gets just one entry, which takes the most common genes and DNA from the rows behind it. TCRdb's processing, not the study's, gives the V and J calls here. For this sample the table gives about 240,000 distinct CDR3 sequences, of which almost 97% were detected only once. Of the sample, about 0.1% falls within the top ten clones.

Peripheral blood CD8+ and CD4+ T cells from healthy donors, Susac syndrome patients and multiple sclerosis patients were profiled using high-throughput TCR beta sequencing. Susac syndrome patients met recently defined diagnostic criteria for definite or probable disease. Bulk CD8+ and CD4+ T cells were purified by magnetic negative isolation, while CD8+ TEMRA cells were enriched using FACS. Blood was collected in EDTA tubes and processed within 24 hours, with PBMCs isolated through density gradient centrifugation. PBMCs destined for TCR sequencing were cryopreserved in liquid nitrogen and later thawed in a 37 °C water bath. The sorted or isolated CD4+, CD8+ and CD8+ TEMRA cells had a purity of 90% or higher. The V end loses 2 bases and the J end loses 2 bases, and a stretch of 12 bases separates them. The CDR3 sequence holds 15 residues, the cysteine and phenylalanine included. Only the CDR3 part of the read is kept: 45 bases, read in frame from the first base. The germline V gene supplies CDR1 SGHTA and CDR2 FQGNSA.

To note about this clonotype: The specificity of this receptor is unknown. No much larger clone is present one base from it, and per-base qualities are unavailable.

The clonotype comes from a human donor with Susac syndrome. The source material was CD4+ T cells from PBMCs. The rearranged chain carries TRBV7-2 and TRBJ2-5, and possibly TRBD2, on 6 matching bases. For the CDR3, the sequence is CASSLSGLRQETQYF. The DNA sequence is as follows: TGTGCCAGCAGCTTATCGGGACTCCGACAAGAGACCCAGTACTTC. Where the CDR3 stops, the reference TRBV7-2 and TRBJ2-5 genes take over; the full variable domain is GAGVSQSPSNKVTEKGKDVELRCDPISGHTALYWYRQSLGQGLEFLIYFQGNSAPDKSGLPSDRFSAERTGGSVSTLTIQRTQQEDSAVYLCASSLSGLRQETQYFGPGTRLLVL.